The 8 T cell receptor beta chains below come from one sample, sequenced in a study of T cell repertoires in cytomegalovirus infection. Antigen specificity for these receptors is unknown. TCRdb reprocessed the reads via MiXCR and lists one record per CDR3 protein. The sample lists a few hundred thousand distinct CDR3 sequences, about two fifths occurring once. The sample was cultured PBMCs, taken from culture after CMV antigen stimulation. The receptors shown here come from a human donor in good health (CMV status not recorded). Some clones in this sample may be carry-over from other donors' samples.

This chain joins TRBV28 and TRBJ1-2; unclear D gene. Germline assignment: CDR1 MDHEN and CDR2 SYDVKM. CDR3 length equals 13 residues. The V and J ends lost 3 bases and 4 bases respectively, with 9 bases between them. This CDR3 is CASSFLGPYGYTF. The CDR3 nucleotides read TGTGCCAGCAGTTTTCTGGGTCCCTATGGCTACACCTTC.

The genes are TRBV7-2 and TRBJ2-1; TRBD2 matches at 9 bases. The ends lost 5 bases at V and 8 bases at J; junction bases unmatched: 7. Germline values: CDR1 SGHTA, CDR2 FQGNSA. The CDR3 is 14 amino acids. The CDR3 is CASSPALAGYEQFF. The CDR3 DNA follows: TGTGCCAGCAGCCCCGCCCTAGCGGGATATGAGCAGTTCTTC.

This clonotype was counted only a few times. The chain has TRBV12-3 or TRBV12-4 and TRBJ2-3, with D perhaps assigned TRBD1 or TRBD2 (6 bases each). Trimming cost V 7 bases and J 5 bases, with 16 bases left between them. The CDR3 loop spans 14 amino acids. The CDR3 loop reads CASKKGGLVDTQYF. CDR3 DNA sequence: TGTGCCAGCAAGAAAGGGGGGCTTGTAGATACGCAGTATTTT.

This clonotype was recorded a few times. V and J are TRBV20-1 and TRBJ1-2; no reliable D call. Germline CDR1 DFQATT, CDR2 SNEGSKA (reference sequence). V lost 0 bases and J lost 4, with 9 bases in between. The CDR3 spans 13 residues. For the CDR3, the DNA is TGCAGTGCTAGAGATCTGGGCGGCTATGGCTACACCTTC. This sequence encodes CSARDLGGYGYTF.

The sample holds one count of this clonotype. The conserved final phenylalanine or tryptophan is absent from the CDR3, which likely points to a read error. This rearrangement joins TRBV18 to TRBJ1-2; 9 bases agree with TRBD1. Germline lookup yields CDR1 KGHSH and CDR2 LQKENI. CDR3 length: 13 residues. V lost 6 bases, J lost 3 bases, and 2 bases stayed unmatched. Here the CDR3 DNA reads TGTGCCAGCTCGAGACAGGGGGACTATGGCTACACCATC. This sequence encodes CASSRQGDYGYTI.

This CDR3 is CASSEAMGSYRETQYF. CDR3 nucleotide sequence: TGTGCCAGCAGTGAAGCTATGGGTAGTTACAGGGAGACCCAGTACTTC. The genes are TRBV12-3 or TRBV12-4 and TRBJ2-5, with D perhaps matching TRBD1 (5 bases). This CDR3 is 16 amino acids long. V was shortened by 5 bases and J by 5 bases, with 21 bases between the two germline ends.

This chain connects TRBV7-6 to TRBJ1-3; no clear D. Per the germline V gene, CDR1 is SGHVS and CDR2 is FNYEAQ. Trimming left V 6 bases short and J 5 bases short, with 11 bases between. The CDR3 is 13 amino acids. The CDR3 DNA reads TGTGCCAGCAGATCCTACGGGAGAAACACCATATATTTT. Its translation: CASRSYGRNTIYF.

This clonotype turned up a few times. This rearrangement joins TRBV7-2 to TRBJ1-6; D gene ambiguous. Germline V CDR1 and CDR2: SGHTA, FQGNSA. CDR3 length: 16 amino acids. V lost 2 bases and J 6 bases, leaving 14 bases between the germline ends. The CDR3 reads CASSLSWATSNSPLHF. For the CDR3, the DNA is TGTGCCAGCAGCTTAAGCTGGGCTACGTCTAATTCACCCCTCCACTTT.